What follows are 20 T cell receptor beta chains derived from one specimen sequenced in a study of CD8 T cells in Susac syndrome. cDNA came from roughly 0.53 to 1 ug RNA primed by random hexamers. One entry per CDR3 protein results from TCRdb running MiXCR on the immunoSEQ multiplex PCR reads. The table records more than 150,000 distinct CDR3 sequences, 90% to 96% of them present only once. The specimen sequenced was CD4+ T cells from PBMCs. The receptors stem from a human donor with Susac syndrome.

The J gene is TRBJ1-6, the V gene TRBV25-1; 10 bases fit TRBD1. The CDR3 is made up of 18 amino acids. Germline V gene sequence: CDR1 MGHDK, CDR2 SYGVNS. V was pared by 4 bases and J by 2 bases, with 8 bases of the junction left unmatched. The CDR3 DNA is TGTGCCAGCAGTGGGGGACAGGGGAGGATAACCTATAATTCACCCCTCCACTTT. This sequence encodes CASSGGQGRITYNSPLHF.

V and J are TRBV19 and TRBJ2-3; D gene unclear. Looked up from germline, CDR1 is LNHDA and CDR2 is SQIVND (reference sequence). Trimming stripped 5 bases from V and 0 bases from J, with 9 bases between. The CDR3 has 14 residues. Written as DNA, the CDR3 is TGTGCCAGTAGTCTACAACCTAGCACAGATACGCAGTATTTT. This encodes CASSLQPSTDTQYF.

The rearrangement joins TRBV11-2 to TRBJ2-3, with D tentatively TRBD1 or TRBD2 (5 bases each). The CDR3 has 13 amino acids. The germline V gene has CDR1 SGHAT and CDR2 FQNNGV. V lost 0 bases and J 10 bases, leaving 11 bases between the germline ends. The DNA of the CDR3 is TGTGCCAGCAGCTTAGAGAGTGGGGGTGCGCAGTATTTT. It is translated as CASSLESGGAQYF.

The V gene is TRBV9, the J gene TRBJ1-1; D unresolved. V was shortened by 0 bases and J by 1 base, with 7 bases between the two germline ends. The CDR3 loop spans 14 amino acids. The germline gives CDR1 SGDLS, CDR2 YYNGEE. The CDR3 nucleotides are TGTGCCAGCAGCGTAGCCGGTGCGAACACTGAAGCTTTCTTT. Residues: CASSVAGANTEAFF.

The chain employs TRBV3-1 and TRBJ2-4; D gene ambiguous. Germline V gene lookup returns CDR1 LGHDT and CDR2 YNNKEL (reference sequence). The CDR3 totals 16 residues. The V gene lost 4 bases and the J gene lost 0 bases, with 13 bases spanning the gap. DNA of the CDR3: TGTGCCAGCAGCCCGCAGCCTAATTTAGCCAAAAACATTCAGTACTTC. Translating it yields CASSPQPNLAKNIQYF.

CDR3 bases: TGTGCCAGCAGTGACACGGGGAGGGCCGAGCATGGCTACACCTTC. Its translation: CASSDTGRAEHGYTF. The chain carries TRBV27 and TRBJ1-2; unclear D gene. Deletions cut 5 bases from V and 6 bases from J, with 19 bases between. Looked up from germline, CDR1 is MNHEY and CDR2 is SMNVEV (reference sequence). The CDR3 loop spans 15 amino acids.

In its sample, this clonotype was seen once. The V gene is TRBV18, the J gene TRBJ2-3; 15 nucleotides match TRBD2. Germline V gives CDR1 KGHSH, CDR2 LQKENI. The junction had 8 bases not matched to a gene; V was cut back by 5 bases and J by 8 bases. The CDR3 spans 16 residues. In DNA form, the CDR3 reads TGTGCCAGCTCAGCGGGACTAGCGGGGGGCCAGAGTACGCAGTATTTT. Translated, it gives CASSAGLAGGQSTQYF. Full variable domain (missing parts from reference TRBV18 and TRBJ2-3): NAGVMQNPRHLVRRRGQEARLRCSPMKGHSHVYWYRQLPEEGLKFMVYLQKENIIDESGMPKERFSAEFPKEGPSILRIQQVVRGDSAAYFCASSAGLAGGQSTQYFGPGTRLTVL.

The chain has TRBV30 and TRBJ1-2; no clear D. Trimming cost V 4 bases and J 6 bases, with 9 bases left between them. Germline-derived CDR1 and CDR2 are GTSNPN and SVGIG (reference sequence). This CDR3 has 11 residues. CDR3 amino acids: CAWTYDDGYTF. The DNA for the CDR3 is TGTGCCTGGACCTACGACGATGGCTACACCTTC.

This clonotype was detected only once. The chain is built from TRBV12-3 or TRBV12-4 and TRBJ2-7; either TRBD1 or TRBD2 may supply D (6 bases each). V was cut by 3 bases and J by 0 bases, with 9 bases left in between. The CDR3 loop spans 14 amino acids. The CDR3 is CASSFGGNSYEQYF. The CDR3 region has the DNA TGTGCCAGCAGTTTCGGGGGCAACTCCTACGAGCAGTACTTC.

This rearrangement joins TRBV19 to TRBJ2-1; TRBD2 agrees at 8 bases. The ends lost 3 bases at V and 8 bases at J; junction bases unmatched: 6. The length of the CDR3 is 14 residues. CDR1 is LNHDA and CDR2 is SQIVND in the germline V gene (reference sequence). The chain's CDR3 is CASSIAGGGDEQFF. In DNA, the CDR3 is TGTGCCAGTAGTATTGCGGGAGGTGGCGATGAGCAGTTCTTC.

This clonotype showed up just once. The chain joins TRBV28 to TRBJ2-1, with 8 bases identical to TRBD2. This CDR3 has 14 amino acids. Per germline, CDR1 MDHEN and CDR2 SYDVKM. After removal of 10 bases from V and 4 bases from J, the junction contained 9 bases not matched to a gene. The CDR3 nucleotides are TGTGCCATTGGGGGGAGCGGGAGTTACAATGAGCAGTTCTTC. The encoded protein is CAIGGSGSYNEQFF.

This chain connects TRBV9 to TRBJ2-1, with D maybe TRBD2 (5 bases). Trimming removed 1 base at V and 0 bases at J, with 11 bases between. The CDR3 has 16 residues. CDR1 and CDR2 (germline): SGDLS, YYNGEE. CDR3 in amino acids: CASSVTPSFSYNEQFF. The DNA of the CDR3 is TGTGCCAGCAGCGTAACCCCTAGCTTCTCCTACAATGAGCAGTTCTTC.

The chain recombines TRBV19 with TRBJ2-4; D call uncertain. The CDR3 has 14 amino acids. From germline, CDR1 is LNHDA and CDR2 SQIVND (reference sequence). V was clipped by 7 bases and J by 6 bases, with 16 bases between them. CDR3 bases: TGTGCCAGTAAAGCCCGGCCAGAGGTAAACATTCAGTACTTC. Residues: CASKARPEVNIQYF.

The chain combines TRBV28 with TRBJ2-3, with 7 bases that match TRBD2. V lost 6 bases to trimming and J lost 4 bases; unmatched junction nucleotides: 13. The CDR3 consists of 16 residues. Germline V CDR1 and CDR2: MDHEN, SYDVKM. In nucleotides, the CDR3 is TGTGCCAGCAGCACCCCGTCTAGCGGATACTCAGATACGCAGTATTTT. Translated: CASSTPSSGYSDTQYF. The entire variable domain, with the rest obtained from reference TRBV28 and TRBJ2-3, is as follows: DVKVTQSSRYLVKRTGEKVFLECVQDMDHENMFWYRQDPGLGLRLIYFSYDVKMKEKGDIPEGYSVSREKKERFSLILESASTNQTSMYLCASSTPSSGYSDTQYFGPGTRLTVL.

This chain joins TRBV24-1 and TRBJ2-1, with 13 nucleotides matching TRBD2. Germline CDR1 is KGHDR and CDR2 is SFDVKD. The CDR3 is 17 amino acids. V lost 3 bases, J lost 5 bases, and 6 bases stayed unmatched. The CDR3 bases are TGTGCCACCAGTGATCGGACTAGCGGGAGTATCGACAATGAGCAGTTCTTC. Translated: CATSDRTSGSIDNEQFF.

DNA of the CDR3: TGCGCCAGCAGCAGGAGCGGGAGGTCACAAGAGACCCAGTACTTC. Protein product: CASSRSGRSQETQYF. The chain employs TRBV5-1 and TRBJ2-5; 9 nucleotides match TRBD2. V was pared by 4 bases and J by 2 bases, with 6 bases of the junction left unmatched. The CDR3 extends over 15 amino acids. The germline V gene has CDR1 SGHRS and CDR2 YFSETQ.

CDR3 nucleotides: TGTGCCAGCAGCCCCGGGACTAGCGGAATCCAAGAGACCCAGTACTTC. Protein: CASSPGTSGIQETQYF. The gene calls are TRBV11-2 and TRBJ2-5; 11 nucleotides agree with TRBD2. CDR1 and CDR2 from the germline V gene are SGHAT and FQNNGV. Losses at the gene ends were 5 bases for V and 1 base for J; bases not matched to a gene: 6. The length of the CDR3 is 16 residues.

DNA of the CDR3: TGTGCCAGCAGCGACCAGGATAGCTCTAGTGAGCAGTTCTTC. Translation: CASSDQDSSSEQFF. The chain has TRBV9 and TRBJ2-1; no clear D. Germline V gene data show CDR1 as SGDLS and CDR2 as YYNGEE. There are 14 residues in the CDR3. Trimming stripped 3 bases from V and 9 bases from J, with 16 bases between. Together with reference TRBV9 and TRBJ2-1, the CDR3 gives the full variable domain: DSGVTQTPKHLITATGQRVTLRCSPRSGDLSVYWYQQSLDQGLQFLIQYYNGEERAKGNILERFSAQQFPDLHSELNLSSLELGDSALYFCASSDQDSSSEQFFGPGTRLTVL.

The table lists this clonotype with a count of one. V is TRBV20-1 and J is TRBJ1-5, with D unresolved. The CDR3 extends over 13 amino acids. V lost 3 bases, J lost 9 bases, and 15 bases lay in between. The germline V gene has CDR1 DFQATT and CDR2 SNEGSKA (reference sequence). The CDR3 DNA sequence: TGCAGTGCTAGTTTCTCGGCCCAGTCGCCCCAGCATTTT. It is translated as CSASFSAQSPQHF.

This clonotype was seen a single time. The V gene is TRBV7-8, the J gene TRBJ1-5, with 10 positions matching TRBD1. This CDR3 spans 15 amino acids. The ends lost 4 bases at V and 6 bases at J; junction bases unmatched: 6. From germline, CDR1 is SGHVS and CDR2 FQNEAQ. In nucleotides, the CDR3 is TGTGCCAGCAGCTCGAGACAGGGGGCAGGTCAGCCCCAGCATTTT. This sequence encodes CASSSRQGAGQPQHF.